The 21 T cell receptor beta chains given below trace back to one sample, sequenced in a study of T cells expressing NK-cell markers. For each CDR3 protein, TCRdb gives one entry from its re-call of the 5' RACE reads, without DNA. This table lists about 150,000 distinct CDR3 sequences. What was sequenced was blood T cells: a sorted CD56 or NKG2C T cell subset, CD4+ or CD8+ T cells, or bulk PBMC T cells (not recorded which). All receptors come from a woman aged 50 to 60 in good health.

The gene calls are TRBV5-5 and TRBJ2-2; TCRdb's D gene call, TRBD1, goes unchecked for lack of DNA. The CDR3 sequence is 16 residues long. Germline CDR1 reads SGHKS; CDR2 reads YYEKEE (reference sequence). CDR3 region: CASSYGTGGNTGELFF.

The chain carries TRBV4-1 and TRBJ2-1; TCRdb indicates TRBD1, and absent DNA this call remains unverified. The CDR3 covers 17 residues. Looked up from germline, CDR1 is MGHRA and CDR2 is YSYEKL. CDR3 protein: CASSHTGIAGGYNEQFF.

The chain employs TRBV29-1 and TRBJ1-1; absent DNA, TCRdb's TRBD1 call cannot be checked. Germline values: CDR1 SQVTM, CDR2 ANQGSEA. CDR3 size: 14 residues. CDR3 protein: CSVEEPGGNTEAFF.

This sequence joins TRBV5-1 and TRBJ2-3. CDR1 is SGHRS, CDR2 YFSETQ, per germline. The CDR3 contains 16 residues. This CDR3 is CASSKDRLRTTDTQYF.

The V and J genes are TRBV12-3 or TRBV12-4 and TRBJ1-1; TCRdb lists TRBD1, though no DNA is available to test this call. The CDR3 runs 13 residues. Here the CDR3 reads CASNLVMGARAFF.

This chain uses TRBV7-8 with TRBJ2-7; TCRdb lists TRBD1, though no DNA is available to test this call. The CDR3 is made up of 16 amino acids. The germline CDR1 and CDR2 sequences are SGHVS and FQNEAQ. The CDR3 region is CASSLVPGSGTYEQYF. Variable domain in full (rest from reference TRBV7-8 and TRBJ2-7): GAGVSQSPRYKVAKRGQDVALRCDPISGHVSLFWYQQALGQGPEFLTYFQNEAQLDKSGLPSDRFFAERPEGSVSTLKIQRTQQEDSAVYLCASSLVPGSGTYEQYFGPGTRLTVT.

The genes are TRBV27 and TRBJ2-1; TCRdb selects TRBD2, and the lack of DNA leaves this call unchecked. Per the germline V gene, CDR1 is MNHEY and CDR2 is SMNVEV (reference sequence). This CDR3 is built from 11 residues. CDR3 protein: CASETSNRQFF.

The rearrangement uses TRBV5-1 and TRBJ1-1. Per germline, CDR1 SGHRS and CDR2 YFSETQ. The CDR3 is made up of 15 amino acids. CDR3 protein: CASSSDGVMNTEAFF.

The V gene is TRBV5-1, the J gene TRBJ1-1. Germline CDR1 SGHRS, CDR2 YFSETQ. The CDR3 sequence is 14 residues long. The CDR3 protein is CASSLRRENTEAFF.

The chain couples TRBV12-3 or TRBV12-4 to TRBJ2-2. This CDR3 contains 12 residues. The CDR3: CASSSRPGELFF.

V gene TRBV6-5 combines with J gene TRBJ2-1. The CDR3 has 13 residues. Per the germline V gene, CDR1 is MNHEY and CDR2 is SVGAGI. The CDR3 loop is CASSYSGADEQFF.

The genes are TRBV9 and TRBJ2-1; TCRdb proposes TRBD2, but this gene call is untestable without DNA. Per the germline V gene, CDR1 is SGDLS and CDR2 is YYNGEE. The CDR3 is 16 amino acids. CDR3 amino acids: CASSVGTSGAYNEQFF.

The V call is TRBV4-1, the J call TRBJ2-1; TCRdb proposes TRBD1, but this gene call is untestable without DNA. CDR1 MGHRA and CDR2 YSYEKL come from the germline V gene. This CDR3 is 12 amino acids long. The CDR3 sequence: CASSPRVNEQFF.

V and J are TRBV7-9 and TRBJ1-5; TCRdb proposes TRBD1, but this gene call is untestable without DNA. The CDR3 runs 16 residues. The V gene's germline CDR1 is SEHNR and CDR2 FQNEAQ (reference sequence). CDR3 sequence reads: CASSSQGATSNQPQHF.

The rearrangement uses TRBV27 and TRBJ2-7; TCRdb reports TRBD1, a call that lacks DNA to check it against. This CDR3 has 15 residues. Germline V gene lookup returns CDR1 MNHEY and CDR2 SMNVEV (reference sequence). CDR3 loop: CASSSPVGGQYEQYF.

The chain couples TRBV12-3 or TRBV12-4 to TRBJ2-6; TCRdb returns TRBD2, unconfirmable since there is no DNA. This CDR3 has 14 amino acids. The CDR3 loop reads CASGRGSGANVLTF.

This sequence joins TRBV20-1 and TRBJ2-2; checking the TCRdb D call of TRBD1 is not possible without DNA. Germline CDR1 is DFQATT and CDR2 is SNEGSKA (reference sequence). The CDR3 has 15 amino acids. The CDR3 sequence: CSARFGTGWAGELFF.

The rearrangement uses TRBV9 and TRBJ2-3. This CDR3 has 13 residues. CDR1 is SGDLS and CDR2 is YYNGEE in the germline V gene. The chain's CDR3 is CASSDLAADTQYF.

This chain uses TRBV12-5 with TRBJ2-3. The CDR3 sequence is 15 residues long. The V gene's germline CDR1 is LGHNT and CDR2 FRNRAP. CDR3 protein: CASGLVPRSTDTQYF.

This chain uses TRBV27 with TRBJ1-4. CDR3 length: 13 residues. Germline V gene lookup returns CDR1 MNHEY and CDR2 SMNVEV (reference sequence). This CDR3 reads CASSFESREKLFF.

V is TRBV12-3 or TRBV12-4 and J is TRBJ2-7; checking the TCRdb D call of TRBD1 is not possible without DNA. The CDR3 sequence is 15 residues long. The CDR3: CASRGTSGSSYEQYF.